Below are 21 T cell receptor beta chains sequenced from a single sample in a study of blood T cells in healthy people across ages. Primers used in a second PCR of about 6 to 12 cycles were a sample-barcoded 5' primer and a J-beta primer mix. TCRdb processed the 5' RACE reads anew with MiXCR; each CDR3 protein has one entry. The table lists about 2 million distinct CDR3 sequences, less than 50% of them singletons. Specimen: blood. The receptors stem from a woman in her thirties or forties in good health.

This sequence joins TRBV7-2 and TRBJ1-5; the D is unclear. Trimming removed 3 bases at V and 3 bases at J, with 12 bases between. The germline V gene encodes CDR1 SGHTA and CDR2 FQGNSA. The CDR3 runs to 15 residues. CDR3 sequence: CASSFVGRLNQPQHF. The CDR3, as DNA: TGTGCCAGCAGCTTCGTAGGCAGGCTCAATCAGCCCCAGCATTTT.

The V call is TRBV11-2, the J call TRBJ1-2; 7 nucleotides line up with TRBD1. The CDR3 is 19 residues long. The V gene's germline CDR1 is SGHAT and CDR2 FQNNGV. The V segment lost 2 bases and the J segment 4 bases; nucleotides outside the gene matches: 19. The CDR3 nucleotides are TGTGCCAGCAGCTTATCACGGAAAAGTCCGGGACAGCCTGGCTATGGCTACACCTTC. This encodes CASSLSRKSPGQPGYGYTF.

The rearrangement links TRBV4-2 to TRBJ2-1; 9 bases match TRBD2. V shed 1 base, J shed 4 bases, and the junction held 5 bases outside the gene matches. Per the germline V gene, CDR1 is LGHNA and CDR2 is YNFKEQ. The CDR3 spans 16 residues. CDR3 coding DNA: TGTGCCAGCAGCCAAGCGACTAGCGGCCTTTACAATGAGCAGTTCTTC. As protein: CASSQATSGLYNEQFF.

The chain joins TRBV5-1 to TRBJ2-7; tentative D call: TRBD2 (6 bases). This CDR3 region has 15 residues. V lost 4 bases and J 2 bases, leaving 16 bases between the germline ends. Per germline, CDR1 SGHRS and CDR2 YFSETQ. The DNA of the CDR3 is TGCGCCAGCAGCCCACCTGTGGGGGGTGCCTACGAGCAGTACTTC. It yields the protein CASSPPVGGAYEQYF.

V usage is TRBV5-4 and J usage is TRBJ2-7, with D possibly being TRBD1 or TRBD2 (5 bases each). The better agreement between TRBJ2-5 and the DNA end casts doubt on the J call. The germline gives CDR1 SGHNT, CDR2 YYREEE (reference sequence). CDR3 length: 15 residues. The CDR3 DNA reads as TGTGCCAGCAGCAGGGCGTTGGGGGTAGGGGAGACCCAGTACTTC. It codes for CASSRALGVGETQYF.

This clonotype has a handful of counts. The J gene is TRBJ2-1, the V gene TRBV6-5, with D perhaps TRBD1 or TRBD2 (6 bases each). CDR3 length: 15 amino acids. Germline CDR1 reads MNHEY; CDR2 reads SVGAGI. The V gene lost 2 bases and the J gene lost 4 bases, with 12 bases spanning the gap. Written as DNA, the CDR3 is TGTGCCAGCAGTTACGTCGGGGGCCTTTACAATGAGCAGTTCTTC. Translating it yields CASSYVGGLYNEQFF.

The V call is TRBV12-3 or TRBV12-4, the J call TRBJ1-1; D may be TRBD1 (5 bases). With 5 bases removed from V and 0 bases from J, the gap between germline ends came to 13 bases. The CDR3 runs to 15 residues. In DNA form, the CDR3 reads TGTGCCAGCAGTCCCACGACAGACATGAACACTGAAGCTTTCTTT. This translates into CASSPTTDMNTEAFF.

This chain joins TRBV15 and TRBJ1-4; D not resolved. Germline V gene sequence: CDR1 LNHNV, CDR2 YYDKDF (reference sequence). The CDR3 totals 13 residues. V lost 4 bases to trimming and J lost 7 bases, with 10 bases between them. The CDR3 is CATSIRLGEKLFF. DNA of the CDR3: TGTGCCACCAGCATAAGACTCGGTGAAAAACTGTTTTTT.

This clonotype was observed a handful of times. The rearrangement joins TRBV7-2 to TRBJ1-1; D might be TRBD1 (5 bases). CDR1 is SGHTA, CDR2 FQGNSA, per germline. The V and J ends lost 1 base and 3 bases respectively, with 9 bases between them. The CDR3 loop spans 14 amino acids. The CDR3 region has the DNA TGTGCCAGCAGCTTAGGCCAGGGCCACACTGAAGCTTTCTTT. Protein sequence: CASSLGQGHTEAFF.

The V and J genes are TRBV27 and TRBJ2-6; D unresolved. The V end lost 3 bases, the J end lost 2 bases, and 8 bases lay between the germline ends. Germline V lookup: CDR1 MNHEY, CDR2 SMNVEV (reference sequence). The CDR3 sequence is 15 residues long. CDR3 nucleotide sequence: TGTGCCAGCAGTTTTGCCTTAACTGGGGCCAACGTCCTGACTTTC. This encodes CASSFALTGANVLTF.

This sequence joins TRBV4-2 and TRBJ2-4; the D is unclear. The last part of the DNA fits TRBJ2-7 better; the J call may be wrong. The CDR3 contains 13 residues. CDR1 is LGHNA, CDR2 YNFKEQ, per germline. The CDR3 nucleotides are TGTGCCAGCAGCCAAGCGGCTCAGTACGAGCAGTACTTC. Translation gives CASSQAAQYEQYF.

The chain couples TRBV9 to TRBJ2-1, with 7 bases lining up with TRBD1. The V segment lost 2 bases and the J segment 4 bases; nucleotides outside the gene matches: 6. The CDR3 extends over 15 amino acids. CDR1 is SGDLS, CDR2 YYNGEE, per germline. The CDR3 region has the DNA TGTGCCAGCAGCGTTAGGGGGCCAGGTTACAATGAGCAGTTCTTC. This gives the protein CASSVRGPGYNEQFF.

This clonotype was seen more than once but under ten times. J is TRBJ1-6 and V is TRBV5-1, with TRBD1 matching 7 bases. Germline V gives CDR1 SGHRS, CDR2 YFSETQ. V dropped 2 bases and J dropped 3; count of bases not matched to a gene: 8. This CDR3 has 17 amino acids. The DNA for the CDR3 is TGCGCCAGCAGCTTCAGCGGCGACAGGGACTATAATTCACCCCTCCACTTT. This sequence encodes CASSFSGDRDYNSPLHF.

The V call is TRBV28, the J call TRBJ2-5; possibly TRBD1 for D (6 bases). V lost 8 bases and J lost 4, with 17 bases in between. The CDR3 is 14 amino acids. Germline lookup yields CDR1 MDHEN and CDR2 SYDVKM. The CDR3 DNA follows: TGTGCCAGCGGTTGGGGACACCGAGGAGAGACCCAGTACTTC. Amino acid sequence: CASGWGHRGETQYF.

The CDR3, as DNA: TGTGCCAGCAGCTTAGCTCTGTCAGCTTATAGCAATCAGCCCCAGCATTTT. Translating gives CASSLALSAYSNQPQHF. The chain has TRBV7-2 and TRBJ1-5; no firm D call. Germline assignment: CDR1 SGHTA and CDR2 FQGNSA. Trimming removed 0 bases at V and 0 bases at J, with 12 bases between. The CDR3 is made up of 17 amino acids.

This clonotype was recorded only once. The V gene is TRBV12-3 or TRBV12-4, the J gene TRBJ2-2; D perhaps matches TRBD1 (6 bases). V gave up 6 bases and J gave up 1 base, with 12 bases separating them. This CDR3 is built from 15 residues. The DNA of the CDR3 is TGTGCCAGCAGGCGGACAGCACAGAACACCGGGGAGCTGTTTTTT. Amino acid sequence: CASRRTAQNTGELFF.

The chain employs TRBV20-1 and TRBJ2-4; no firm D call. The CDR3 consists of 14 residues. The V and J ends lost 3 bases and 0 bases respectively, with 9 bases between them. The germline V gene has CDR1 DFQATT and CDR2 SNEGSKA (reference sequence). The CDR3 loop reads CSASKSLAKNIQYF. The CDR3 DNA reads TGCAGTGCTAGTAAGAGTTTAGCCAAAAACATTCAGTACTTC.

This clonotype was counted at least ten times. The chain has TRBV12-3 or TRBV12-4 and TRBJ2-7, with TRBD1 matching over 8 bases. V lost 5 bases to trimming and J lost 0 bases; unmatched junction nucleotides: 3. The CDR3 sequence is 14 residues long. The CDR3 coding sequence is TGTGCCAGCAGTCGACAGGGGAGCTCCTACGAGCAGTACTTC. Encoded protein: CASSRQGSSYEQYF.

The rearrangement links TRBV24-1 to TRBJ1-2, with 7 nucleotides matching TRBD1. V was pared by 4 bases and J by 6 bases, with 13 bases of the junction left unmatched. CDR1 KGHDR and CDR2 SFDVKD come from the germline V gene. The CDR3 has 16 amino acids. CDR3 nucleotides: TGTGCCACCAGTGACGCCCTTCCGGGACAGTCGAATGGCTACACCTTC. Translated: CATSDALPGQSNGYTF.

This clonotype was found a few times. The chain links TRBV7-2 to TRBJ2-5; D is possibly TRBD1 or TRBD2 (7 bases each). Trimming cost V 1 base and J 2 bases, with 14 bases left between them. Germline loops: CDR1 SGHTA, CDR2 FQGNSA. The CDR3 has 16 residues. The CDR3 DNA is TGTGCCAGCAGCTTAGGTCGCAGGGGGGGACAAGAGACCCAGTACTTC. It codes for CASSLGRRGGQETQYF.

The chain is built from TRBV28 and TRBJ2-1, with 12 bases aligning to TRBD2. V was clipped by 5 bases and J by 10 bases; unmatched bases: 12. CDR3 length equals 16 residues. In germline, CDR1 is MDHEN, CDR2 SYDVKM. CDR3 amino acids: CASSPRLAGDALEQFF. For the CDR3, the DNA is TGTGCCAGCAGTCCCAGACTAGCGGGGGATGCTTTAGAGCAGTTCTTC.